The T cell receptor beta chain under discussion was sequenced for a study of shared clonotypes between healthy human individuals. Looking at the study overall: Ranging from 18 to 49 in age, donors were a couple of women and a few men. For every donor, three CD4 naive, three CD4 memory, two CD8 naive and one CD8 memory plates were used. General study results and limits: Compared with memory subsets, naive subsets generally had larger estimated richness. Clonotype sharing among donors likely depends on sequencing depth.

CD8 cells regarded as naive lacked CD45RO, were positively chosen for CCR7, and omitted terminally differentiated effector memory CD45RA+ cells. This clone was seen just once. The target antigen is unknown. TCRdb keeps only in-frame clones here, not all; method: immunoSEQ multiplex PCR. The sample consists of roughly 2.1 million clones, 85% to 95% of them appearing once. This receptor was identified in a man between 18 and 29 years old in good health. Some clones in this sample may be carry-over from other donors' samples. The sequencing input was naive CD8+ T cells from PBMCs.

This CDR3 reads CSVEDRFGYGYTF. CDR3 bases: TGCAGCGTTGAAGACAGGTTTGGCTATGGCTACACCTTC. The gene calls are TRBV29-1 and TRBJ1-2; D gene unclear. The germline CDR1 and CDR2 sequences are SQVTM and ANQGSEA. Trimming took off 0 bases at V and 4 bases at J, with 9 bases between the two ends. This CDR3 spans 13 amino acids.